The 14 T cell receptor beta chains listed next were all sequenced from one sample in a study of CD8 T cells in ankylosing spondylitis (dated by TCRdb to 2016 to 2017). Which antigens these TCRs recognize remains unknown. The library was produced with 5' RACE. Sequenced using an Illumina HiSeq 2500. TCRdb reprocessed the public reads (quality trimming at Q25 with fastp, clone calling with MiXCR) and kept in-frame beta chains. Records with the same CDR3 protein are collapsed into one entry carrying the most frequent genes and DNA. Across this sample there are approximately 500,000 distinct CDR3 sequences, with roughly 13% seen only once. Of the sample, around 7% is held by the ten largest clones. Results the study describes overall, beyond this receptor: Blood from ankylosing spondylitis patients appeared to be characterized by a TCR beta motif made up of seven or eight highly homologous amino acid variants.

The sample taken for sequencing was blood, either unsorted or a sorted T cell fraction (not recorded which). The receptors derive from a male donor with ankylosing spondylitis.

This clonotype was observed at least ten times. This rearrangement joins TRBV5-1 to TRBJ2-2; the D gene is possibly TRBD2 (6 bases). The CDR3 is 15 residues long. Germline CDR1 and CDR2: SGHRS and YFSETQ. V was shortened by 4 bases and J by 7 bases, with 17 bases between the two germline ends. CDR3 in DNA: TGCGCCAGCAGCCCGACCTCCGGGGACTTCGGGGAGCTGTTTTTT. Its translation is CASSPTSGDFGELFF.

The chain links TRBV20-1 to TRBJ1-2; 10 bases align to TRBD1. With 0 bases clipped from V and 3 bases from J, the junction kept 4 bases outside the gene matches. Germline-derived CDR1 and CDR2 are DFQATT and SNEGSKA (reference sequence). The CDR3 totals 15 residues. CDR3 region: CSARDKTGGHYGYTF. CDR3 coding DNA: TGCAGTGCTAGAGATAAGACAGGGGGCCACTATGGCTACACCTTC.

This chain joins TRBV4-1 and TRBJ2-7; TRBD2 matches 12 bases. Germline V gene data show CDR1 as MGHRA and CDR2 as YSYEKL. The CDR3 runs to 16 residues. V gave up 5 bases and J gave up 1 base; unmatched junction bases: 6. In DNA, the CDR3 is TGCGCCAGCAGCTCCCCGACTAGCGGGAGATCCTACGAGCAGTACTTC. Protein sequence: CASSSPTSGRSYEQYF.

Only a few counts were recorded for this clonotype. The gene calls are TRBV6-1 and TRBJ1-1, with D maybe TRBD1 (5 bases). This CDR3 spans 12 amino acids. The ends were cut back, 6 bases at V and 4 bases at J, with 9 bases in the middle. Germline CDR1 is MNHNS and CDR2 is SASEGT. The CDR3 protein is CASSDGGTEAFF. CDR3 nucleotide sequence: TGTGCCAGCAGCGACGGGGGCACTGAAGCTTTCTTT.

This clonotype occurred a few times. CDR3 nucleotide sequence: TGCGCCAGCAGCTTTGGACTAGCCGGGCGTATACTAGATACGCAGTATTTT. Translation gives CASSFGLAGRILDTQYF. This chain links TRBV5-1 with TRBJ2-3; 8 positions match TRBD2. Germline V gene data show CDR1 as SGHRS and CDR2 as YFSETQ. CDR3 length: 17 amino acids. Trimming removed 2 bases from V and 5 bases from J; junction bases left unmatched: 13. Complete variable domain (other parts from reference TRBV5-1 and TRBJ2-3): KAGVTQTPRYLIKTRGQQVTLSCSPISGHRSVSWYQQTPGQGLQFLFEYFSETQRNKGNFPGRFSGRQFSNSRSEMNVSTLELGDSALYLCASSFGLAGRILDTQYFGPGTRLTVL.

This clonotype has only one observation. The chain combines TRBV28 with TRBJ1-5; D not certain. V was clipped by 4 bases and J by 4 bases, with 11 bases between them. The CDR3 sequence is 14 residues long. Germline V gene sequence: CDR1 MDHEN, CDR2 SYDVKM. CDR3 sequence (DNA): TGTGCCAGCAGTTACGCGGGCCGAAATCAGCCCCAGCATTTT. Protein product: CASSYAGRNQPQHF.

The V gene is TRBV7-8, the J gene TRBJ2-5; no firm D call. Germline values: CDR1 SGHVS, CDR2 FQNEAQ. V shed 1 base and J shed 0 bases, with 12 bases lying between them. The CDR3 length is 16 residues. In DNA, the CDR3 is TGTGCCAGCAGCTTAGGGTTGGTAGAGTACCAAGAGACCCAGTACTTC. Residues: CASSLGLVEYQETQYF.

This clonotype has only one observation. The gene calls are TRBV4-1 and TRBJ1-3; D is uncertain. Germline CDR1 and CDR2: MGHRA and YSYEKL. Trimming shortened V by 1 base and J by 0 bases, and 7 bases separated the two germline ends. The length of the CDR3 is 15 residues. DNA of the CDR3: TGCGCCAGCAGCCAAGCGTACCTCTCTGGAAACACCATATATTTT. Translation: CASSQAYLSGNTIYF.

This clonotype was recorded at least ten times. The chain recombines TRBV7-9 with TRBJ1-1; no firm D call. V shed 3 bases and J shed 2 bases, with 7 bases lying between them. Looked up from germline, CDR1 is SEHNR and CDR2 is FQNEAQ (reference sequence). The CDR3 has 13 residues. The CDR3 nucleotides are TGTGCCAGCAGCTTCCCGGCAAACACTGAAGCTTTCTTT. Protein sequence: CASSFPANTEAFF.

This clonotype was seen repeatedly, ten times or more. The chain combines TRBV5-1 with TRBJ1-2; D unclear. The V gene's germline CDR1 is SGHRS and CDR2 YFSETQ. The length of the CDR3 is 14 residues. V was shortened by 4 bases and J by 0 bases, with 10 bases between the two germline ends. The CDR3 loop is CASSLGSTNYGYTF. Written as DNA, the CDR3 is TGCGCCAGCAGCCTGGGGTCGACTAACTATGGCTACACCTTC.

The chain combines TRBV12-3 or TRBV12-4 with TRBJ2-3; possible D gene TRBD2, 6 bases. The V gene lost 3 bases and the J gene lost 4 bases, with 8 bases spanning the gap. The CDR3 is 13 amino acids. For the CDR3, the DNA is TGTGCCAGCAGTTTTTCTAGCGCAGATACGCAGTATTTT. This translates into CASSFSSADTQYF.

This clonotype was observed at least ten times. CDR3 bases: TGCGCCAGCAGCTTGGAAAGACCTAGCACAGATACGCAGTATTTT. It encodes CASSLERPSTDTQYF. This chain joins TRBV5-1 and TRBJ2-3; no clear D. The length of the CDR3 is 15 residues. V lost 0 bases to trimming and J lost 0 bases, with 8 bases between them. Per the germline V gene, CDR1 is SGHRS and CDR2 is YFSETQ.

This clonotype came up a few times. The genes are TRBV7-9 and TRBJ1-6; 9 bases align to TRBD1. CDR1 and CDR2 (germline): SEHNR, FQNEAQ (reference sequence). This CDR3 has 15 residues. The trim removed 3 bases at V and 10 bases at J, leaving 7 bases unmatched. CDR3 nucleotides: TGTGCCAGCAGCTTTCCGAGGACAGGGGAATCACCCCTCCACTTT. The encoded protein is CASSFPRTGESPLHF.

The chain joins TRBV12-3 or TRBV12-4 to TRBJ1-5; TRBD1 is a possible D gene (5 bases). This CDR3 spans 14 amino acids. V lost 0 bases, J lost 7 bases, and 10 bases lay in between. This chain's CDR3 is CASSLARRDQPQHF. As DNA, the CDR3 is TGTGCCAGCAGTTTAGCGAGGCGGGACCAGCCCCAGCATTTT.